The 5 T cell receptor beta chains given below trace back to one sample, sequenced in a study of blood T cell repertoires in COVID-19. TCRdb's table, derived via immunoSEQ multiplex PCR, lists solely in-frame clones and lacks some. Of tens of thousands of clones listed, almost 95% are singletons. The sample taken for sequencing was peripheral blood. The receptors were gathered from a woman aged 55-69 years with active COVID-19.

CDR3 loop: CASSRRQGANYGYTF. The CDR3 DNA is TGTGCCAGCAGCCGTCGACAGGGGGCTAACTATGGCTACACCTTC. The chain links TRBV27 to TRBJ1-2; 9 bases are shared with TRBD1. The CDR3 spans 15 residues. Germline CDR1 is MNHEY and CDR2 is SMNVEV (reference sequence). V trimming: 6 bases; J trimming: 0 bases; junction bases outside the gene matches: 5.

This clone has a handful of counts. The chain recombines TRBV5-4 with TRBJ2-7; 9 positions agree with TRBD1. Germline CDR1 SGHNT, CDR2 YYREEE (reference sequence). This CDR3 contains 14 residues. V lost 6 bases, J lost 6 bases, and 10 bases stayed unmatched. CDR3 nucleotide sequence: TGTGCCAGCACGAGGGACAGGGTGGTTACCGAGCAGTACTTC. It yields the protein CASTRDRVVTEQYF.

This sequence joins TRBV5-4 and TRBJ2-6; D perhaps matches TRBD2 (5 bases). In germline, CDR1 is SGHNT, CDR2 YYREEE (reference sequence). CDR3 length: 17 amino acids. V was pared by 1 base and J by 0 bases, with 11 bases between. The CDR3 DNA reads as TGTGCCAGCAGCTTGATGGGGAGTGGCTCTGGGGCCAACGTCCTGACTTTC. This encodes CASSLMGSGSGANVLTF.

The V gene is TRBV5-6, the J gene TRBJ1-1; D unresolved. The CDR3 extends over 12 amino acids. Germline V CDR1 and CDR2: SGHDT, YYEEEE. V dropped 6 bases and J dropped 5 bases, with 11 bases sitting between them. CDR3: CASTQDETEAFF. In nucleotides, the CDR3 is TGTGCCAGCACCCAAGATGAGACTGAAGCTTTCTTT.

This chain joins TRBV30 and TRBJ1-2; 7 bases fit TRBD1. Germline CDR1 and CDR2: GTSNPN and SVGIG (reference sequence). The length of the CDR3 is 15 residues. J was trimmed by 0 bases and V by 2 bases; bases with no gene match: 6. CDR3 sequence: CAWSIRDRPNYGYTF. CDR3 coding DNA: TGTGCCTGGAGTATCCGGGACAGACCTAACTATGGCTACACCTTC.